This is a list of T cell receptor beta chains from one sample in a study of shared clonotypes between healthy human individuals. Produced via immunoSEQ multiplex PCR; TCRdb's table is partial and in-frame only. This table has more than 1,200,000 clones, approximately 98.5% appearing once. The sequencing input was naive CD4+ T cells sorted from blood. The receptors here all came from a man aged 25 to 40 in good health. Each CDR3 is given with its conserved first and last residue. A D gene is named only where the DNA matches it firmly. For some rows the clone size is stated as once, few or many, or as a class when expanded; others skip it.

V: TRBV7-8; J: TRBJ2-1; size: NA; D: TRBD2; DNA: TGTGCCAGCAGCCGAAGCGCTGGGGGGGTGTACAATGAGCAGTTCTTC; CDR3: CASSRSAGGVYNEQFF
V: TRBV18; J: TRBJ2-7; size: NA; D: NA; DNA: TGTGCCAGCTCACCCGACAGCGCTCGCGAGCAGTACTTC; CDR3: CASSPDSAREQYF
V: TRBV18; J: TRBJ2-1; size: NA; D: NA; DNA: TGTGCCAGCTCCCCCCTGCCCCCGGGAGCCTCCTACAATGAGCAGTTCTTC; CDR3: CASSPLPPGASYNEQFF
V: TRBV9; J: TRBJ2-7; size: NA; D: NA; DNA: TGTGCCAGCAGCGTATACCCCCAAGACGAGCAGTACTTC; CDR3: CASSVYPQDEQYF
V: TRBV30; J: TRBJ1-5; size: NA; D: NA; DNA: TGTGCCTGGACGGACGACGCACGTCAGCCCCAGCATTTT; CDR3: CAWTDDARQPQHF
V: TRBV5-1; J: TRBJ2-1; size: NA; D: TRBD2; DNA: TGCGCCAGCAGCTTGTTACGCGGGGGGACCTACAATGAGCAGTTCTTC; CDR3: CASSLLRGGTYNEQFF
V: TRBV5-1; J: TRBJ2-7; size: NA; D: TRBD1; DNA: TGCGCCAGCACACGACAGGGAACCTACGAGCAGTACTTC; CDR3: CASTRQGTYEQYF
V: TRBV12-5; J: TRBJ1-1; size: NA; D: NA; DNA: TGTGCTAGTGGTTCCATCCAGGTTTCGGTCCGGAACACTGAAGCTTTCTTT; CDR3: CASGSIQVSVRNTEAFF
V: TRBV28; J: TRBJ2-7; size: NA; D: TRBD1; DNA: TGTGCCAGCAGTAAACCCGGGACAGGGGCCTACGAGCAGTGCTTC; CDR3: CASSKPGTGAYEQCF
V: TRBV4-3; J: TRBJ2-1; size: NA; D: NA; DNA: TGCGCCAGCAGCCAAGATAGGCAGCGGTCCTACAATGAGCAGTTCTTC; CDR3: CASSQDRQRSYNEQFF
V: TRBV5-6; J: TRBJ2-1; size: NA; D: NA; DNA: TGTGCCAGCAGCGTACGTTTCAATGAGCAGTTCTTC; CDR3: CASSVRFNEQFF
V: TRBV6-6; J: TRBJ2-3; size: NA; D: NA; DNA: TGTGCCAGCAGTCCCATGGACCACACAGATACGCAGTATTTT; CDR3: CASSPMDHTDTQYF
V: TRBV15; J: TRBJ2-1; size: NA; D: NA; DNA: TGTGCCACCAGCAGGGGGGGAGTAGATGAGCAGTTCTTC; CDR3: CATSRGGVDEQFF
V: TRBV6-5; J: TRBJ1-3; size: NA; D: TRBD1; DNA: TGTGCCAGCAGTTACGCCGGGACAGGGACTGGAAACACCATATATTTT; CDR3: CASSYAGTGTGNTIYF
V: TRBV18; J: TRBJ1-5; size: NA; D: NA; DNA: TGTGCCAGCTCACCATGGGGCGAGGGCAATCAGCCCCAGCATTTT; CDR3: CASSPWGEGNQPQHF
V: TRBV18; J: TRBJ1-1; size: NA; D: NA; DNA: TGTGCCAGCTCACCACCTGGTTCAGCTGAAGCTTTCTTT; CDR3: CASSPPGSAEAFF
V: TRBV7-2; J: TRBJ2-7; size: NA; D: TRBD2; DNA: TGTGCCAGCAGCTTAGGACTAGCGGGAGTTTACGAGCAGTACTTC; CDR3: CASSLGLAGVYEQYF
V: TRBV2; J: TRBJ2-1; size: NA; D: NA; DNA: TGTGTCGCACACGGGGGCTCCTACAATGAGCAGTTCTTC; CDR3: CVAHGGSYNEQFF
V: TRBV7-9; J: TRBJ1-5; size: NA; D: NA; DNA: TGTGCCAGCAGCTTAAGTCAGCCCCAGCATTTT; CDR3: CASSLSQPQHF
V: TRBV7-9; J: TRBJ2-1; size: NA; D: NA; DNA: TGTGCCAGCAGCTTAGAGCGGCAGACAGAGCAGTTCTTC; CDR3: CASSLERQTEQFF
V: TRBV6-6; J: TRBJ2-7; size: NA; D: TRBD2; DNA: TGTGCCAGCAGTTCCGGACTAGCGGGAGTATCCTACGAGCAGTACTTC; CDR3: CASSSGLAGVSYEQYF
V: TRBV28; J: TRBJ2-7; size: NA; D: NA; DNA: TGTGCCAGCAGTTTGCAGGGGCTCTACGAGCAGTACTTC; CDR3: CASSLQGLYEQYF
V: TRBV6-1; J: TRBJ2-1; size: NA; D: NA; DNA: TGTGCCAGCAGTGGACGGACAGCTTACAATGAGCAGTTCTTC; CDR3: CASSGRTAYNEQFF
V: TRBV15; J: TRBJ2-5; size: NA; D: NA; DNA: TGTGCCACCAGCAGAGGTCTACAAGAGACCCAGTACTTC; CDR3: CATSRGLQETQYF
V: TRBV6-6; J: TRBJ2-3; size: once; D: NA; DNA: TGTGCCAGCAGCCATACAGGGATGTACACAGATACGCAGTATTTT; CDR3: CASSHTGMYTDTQYF
V: TRBV28; J: TRBJ1-5; size: NA; D: NA; DNA: TGTGCCAGCAGTTCCCTCGGGCTTCTCGGGCAGCCCCAGCATTTT; CDR3: CASSSLGLLGQPQHF
V: TRBV4-2; J: TRBJ1-5; size: NA; D: NA; DNA: TGTGCCAGCAGCCATGATCAGCAGCCCCAGCATTTT; CDR3: CASSHDQQPQHF
V: TRBV4-3; J: TRBJ2-1; size: NA; D: NA; DNA: TGCGCCAGCAGCCTCCGGACAAGAGGTTATGAGCAGTTCTTC; CDR3: CASSLRTRGYEQFF
V: TRBV5-1; J: TRBJ2-1; size: NA; D: TRBD1; DNA: TGCGCCAGCAGCTTGGACAGGGGTAACAATGAGCAGTTCTTC; CDR3: CASSLDRGNNEQFF
V: TRBV18; J: TRBJ1-2; size: NA; D: TRBD1; DNA: TGTGCCAGCTCACCGACAGGGGAGGGCTACACCTTC; CDR3: CASSPTGEGYTF
V: TRBV28; J: TRBJ2-1; size: NA; D: TRBD2; DNA: TGTGCCAGCACCCTAGCGGGACGCTACAATGAGCAGTTCTTC; CDR3: CASTLAGRYNEQFF
V: TRBV7-9; J: TRBJ2-7; size: NA; D: NA; DNA: TGTGCCAGCAGCCCGCGTAAGAGCGGCGAGCAGTACTTC; CDR3: CASSPRKSGEQYF
V: TRBV10-3; J: TRBJ1-1; size: NA; D: TRBD1; DNA: TGTGCCATCAGGCGTGACAGGGAGAACACTGAAGCTTTCTTT; CDR3: CAIRRDRENTEAFF
V: TRBV20-1; J: TRBJ2-7; size: once; D: NA; DNA: TGCAGTGCTAGAGGGGGGCTCGAGCAGTACTTC; CDR3: CSARGGLEQYF
V: TRBV5-4; J: TRBJ2-3; size: once; D: TRBD2; DNA: TGTGCCAGCAGCTTGCTAGCGGGAGTTTCCACAGATACGCAGTATTTT; CDR3: CASSLLAGVSTDTQYF
V: TRBV11-2; J: TRBJ2-1; size: NA; D: TRBD1; DNA: TGTGCCACTAGGGAAACGGCCGGGACAGGGAAAAATGAGCAGTTCTTC; CDR3: CATRETAGTGKNEQFF
V: TRBV6-1; J: TRBJ1-4; size: NA; D: NA; DNA: TGTGCCAGCAGTGAGTACAGGGAGGGCAAACTGTTTTTT; CDR3: CASSEYREGKLFF
V: TRBV6-5; J: TRBJ2-5; size: NA; D: NA; DNA: TGTGCCAGCAGTTACTCGAAATCGACGGGAGTAGAGACCCAGTACTTC; CDR3: CASSYSKSTGVETQYF
V: TRBV7-3; J: TRBJ2-1; size: NA; D: TRBD2; DNA: TGTGCCAGCAGCCCGGCGGGAGGGCCGTACAATGAGCAGTTCTTC; CDR3: CASSPAGGPYNEQFF
V: TRBV29-1; J: TRBJ2-1; size: NA; D: TRBD2; DNA: TGCAGCGATGGACTAGCGGGAAGCTACAATGAGCAGTTCTTC; CDR3: CSDGLAGSYNEQFF
V: TRBV28; J: TRBJ2-7; size: NA; D: NA; DNA: TGTGCCAGCAGTTTATTAAGCTACGAGCAGTACTTC; CDR3: CASSLLSYEQYF
V: TRBV7-7; J: TRBJ2-5; size: NA; D: NA; DNA: TGTGCTAGCAGCCCATTAGGGGGAAAAGAGACCCAGTACTTC; CDR3: CASSPLGGKETQYF
V: TRBV5-4; J: TRBJ2-3; size: NA; D: TRBD2; DNA: TGTGCCAGCAGCTACAATAGCGGGAGGGCAGATACGCAGTATTTT; CDR3: CASSYNSGRADTQYF
V: TRBV11-3; J: TRBJ2-7; size: NA; D: TRBD2; DNA: TGTGCCAGCAGTCCAGGACTAGCGGGAGGGAAGGTCTACGAGCAGTACTTC; CDR3: CASSPGLAGGKVYEQYF
V: TRBV5-6; J: TRBJ2-1; size: NA; D: TRBD2; DNA: TGTGCCAGCAGCTTATATTTTCAGCGGGATGGCTCCTACAATGAGCAGTTCTTC; CDR3: CASSLYFQRDGSYNEQFF
V: TRBV11-2; J: TRBJ2-7; size: NA; D: NA; DNA: TGTGCCAGCAGCACAACTGTCGGTAACGAGCAGTACTTC; CDR3: CASSTTVGNEQYF
V: TRBV20-1; J: TRBJ2-7; size: NA; D: NA; DNA: TGCAGTGTTTACGACTCCTACGAGCAGTACTTC; CDR3: CSVYDSYEQYF
V: TRBV9; J: TRBJ1-1; size: NA; D: NA; DNA: TGTGCCAGCAGCGTCGGCCGGGTCCTGCACACTGAAGCTTTCTTT; CDR3: CASSVGRVLHTEAFF
V: TRBV10-1; J: TRBJ2-1; size: NA; D: NA; DNA: TGCGCCAGCAGTGGACTAAGCGGCAATGAGCAGTTCTTC; CDR3: CASSGLSGNEQFF
V: TRBV5-6; J: TRBJ2-2; size: once; D: NA; DNA: TGTGCCAGCAGCTTGGGACAGGTTTTGACCGGGGAGCTGTTTTTT; CDR3: CASSLGQVLTGELFF
V: TRBV9; J: TRBJ1-5; size: NA; D: NA; DNA: TGTGCCAGCAGCGTAGGGGGATCGGGCAATCAGCCCCAGCATTTT; CDR3: CASSVGGSGNQPQHF
V: TRBV18; J: TRBJ1-2; size: once; D: NA; DNA: TGTGCCAGCTCACCCCTCCCGGACAGTAGCTATGGCTACACCTTC; CDR3: CASSPLPDSSYGYTF
V: TRBV28; J: TRBJ2-5; size: NA; D: TRBD1; DNA: TGTGCCAGCAACCTGGGACAGATAGAGACCCAGTACTTC; CDR3: CASNLGQIETQYF
V: TRBV28; J: TRBJ2-7; size: NA; D: NA; DNA: TGTGCCAGCAGTTTATACAGGCGAACCTACGAGCAGTACTTC; CDR3: CASSLYRRTYEQYF